These T cell receptor beta chains were read from a single sample in a study of T cell repertoires in cytomegalovirus infection. These receptors have no identified antigens. TCRdb fed the reads into MiXCR, producing one record per CDR3 protein. The sample comprises a few hundred thousand distinct CDR3 sequences, 22% of which are singletons, and roughly 19% rests with the top ten. This material consisted of cultured PBMCs, taken from culture after CMV antigen stimulation. These receptors all stem from a human donor in good health (CMV status not recorded). Some clones in this sample may be carry-over from other donors' samples. Each CDR3 is given with its conserved first and last residue. A D gene is named only where the DNA matches it firmly. For some rows the clone size is stated as once, few or many, or as a class when expanded; others skip it.

j_call | clone_size | d_call | v_call | cdr3_aa | cdr3_nt
TRBJ2-7 | . | TRBD2 | TRBV11-2 | CASSPGLAVFIYEQYF | TGTGCCAGCAGCCCGGGACTAGCGGTTTTCATCTACGAGCAGTACTTC
TRBJ2-1 | many | . | TRBV7-2 | CASSLVLAGSREQFF | TGTGCCAGCAGCTTAGTGCTGGCCGGGAGTAGGGAGCAGTTCTTC
TRBJ1-6 | many | . | TRBV19 | CASSTQGSIGSPLHF | TGTGCCAGTAGCACACAGGGTAGCATTGGTTCACCCCTCCACTTT
TRBJ2-1 | few | TRBD2 | TRBV7-8 | CASKGGSAYNEQFF | TGTGCCAGCAAGGGCGGGAGCGCCTACAATGAGCAGTTCTTC
TRBJ2-3 | . | . | TRBV12-3/TRBV12-4 | CASGRGASSTDTQYF | TGTGCCAGCGGACGCGGGGCTTCTAGCACAGATACGCAGTATTTT
TRBJ2-1 | few | . | TRBV20-1 | CSATKAPGSNEQFF | TGCAGTGCTACGAAAGCTCCGGGGAGCAATGAGCAGTTCTTC
TRBJ1-4 | many | . | TRBV19 | CASRSIDRTNEKLFF | TGTGCCAGTCGCTCAATTGACAGGACTAATGAAAAACTGTTTTTT
TRBJ2-5 | . | TRBD1 | TRBV24-1 | CATGPPDRDRLETQYF | TGTGCCACCGGGCCCCCGGACAGGGATAGATTGGAGACCCAGTACTTC
TRBJ2-7 | many | TRBD2 | TRBV7-3 | CASSPREGGYEQYF | TGTGCCAGCAGCCCTCGGGAGGGAGGGTACGAGCAGTACTTC
TRBJ2-7 | . | TRBD2 | TRBV20-1 | CSADRIAGAQQYF | TGCAGTGCTGACCGCATAGCGGGAGCGCAGCAGTACTTC
TRBJ2-5 | few | . | TRBV12-3/TRBV12-4 | CASSLVGAGETQYF | TGTGCCAGCAGTTTAGTCGGGGCGGGGGAGACCCAGTACTTC
TRBJ1-1 | . | . | TRBV7-9 | CASSYLLENTEAFF | TGTGCCAGCAGCTATCTTTTGGAAAACACTGAAGCTTTCTTT
TRBJ2-1 | many | . | TRBV7-2 | CASSPPHGTNEQFF | TGTGCCAGCAGCCCACCCCACGGGACGAATGAGCAGTTCTTC
TRBJ1-5 | few | . | TRBV7-2 | CASSPTGNNQPQHF | TGTGCCAGCAGCCCCACAGGGAACAATCAGCCCCAGCATTTT
TRBJ1-1 | few | . | TRBV25-1 | CASSVGGNTEAFF | TGTGCCAGCAGTGTAGGGGGTAACACTGAAGCTTTCTTT
TRBJ1-6 | . | . | TRBV20-1 | CSASGGTNNSPLHF | TGCAGTGCTAGTGGGGGCACCAATAATTCACCCCTCCACTTT
TRBJ2-1 | many | . | TRBV7-2 | CASSSPSSYNEQFF | TGTGCCAGCAGCTCACCCAGCTCCTACAATGAGCAGTTCTTC
TRBJ2-1 | few | . | TRBV7-2 | CASSFGRYDEQFF | TGTGCCAGCAGCTTCGGTCGTTACGATGAGCAGTTCTTC
TRBJ2-3 | . | TRBD2 | TRBV20-1 | CSAGSVGRATDTQYF | TGCAGTGCAGGCTCCGTCGGGAGGGCCACAGATACGCAGTATTTT
TRBJ2-1 | . | TRBD2 | TRBV25-1 | CASMTAGGLGSYNEQFF | TGTGCCAGCATGACAGCGGGAGGCCTTGGCTCCTACAATGAGCAGTTCTTC
TRBJ2-3 | few | TRBD2 | TRBV6-6 | CASSYSTASGSTDTQYF | TGTGCCAGCAGTTACTCGACGGCTAGCGGGAGCACAGATACGCAGTATTTT
TRBJ1-2 | . | TRBD1 | TRBV10-3 | CAITLGQGNGYTF | TGTGCCATCACCCTTGGACAGGGGAATGGCTACACCTTC
TRBJ2-3 | . | TRBD2 | TRBV6-5 | CASSYSMGGSGGTDTQYF | TGTGCCAGCAGTTACTCGATGGGCGGGAGCGGGGGCACAGATACGCAGTATTTT
TRBJ2-3 | few | . | TRBV19 | CASSIAAGASTDTQYF | TGTGCCAGTAGTATAGCTGCGGGGGCTAGCACAGATACGCAGTATTTT
TRBJ2-1 | . | . | TRBV4-3 | CASSQQGYEQFF | TGCGCCAGCAGCCAACAGGGGTATGAGCAGTTCTTC
TRBJ2-7 | many | . | TRBV7-8 | CASSPNWRSGSPYEQYF | TGTGCCAGCAGCCCGAATTGGCGATCTGGGTCTCCCTACGAGCAGTACTTC
TRBJ2-5 | many | TRBD1 | TRBV12-3/TRBV12-4 | CASSVGTAQETQYF | TGTGCCAGCAGTGTCGGGACAGCCCAAGAGACCCAGTACTTC
TRBJ2-1 | few | . | TRBV7-2 | CASSLLSTVNYNEQFF | TGTGCCAGCAGCTTATTGAGCACGGTCAACTACAATGAGCAGTTCTTC
TRBJ2-2 | . | TRBD1 | TRBV19 | CASSIGFRAGGNWARRNTGELFF | TGTGCCAGTAGTATAGGATTTCGGGCAGGGGGCAATTGGGCGCGCCGGAACACCGGGGAGCTGTTTTTT
TRBJ2-5 | . | . | TRBV6-2/TRBV6-3 | CASRDLVGVIVTQYF | TGTGCCAGCAGGGATCTAGTGGGAGTGATTGTGACCCAGTACTTC
TRBJ2-1 | few | . | TRBV20-1 | CSAEASSSYNEQFF | TGCAGTGCCGAGGCCTCCAGCTCCTACAATGAGCAGTTCTTC
TRBJ1-2 | . | . | TRBV4-2 | CASSQDGRSNYGYTF | TGTGCCAGCAGCCAAGATGGGAGATCTAACTATGGCTACACCTTC
TRBJ1-1 | few | . | TRBV5-4 | CASSLDLDSPEAFF | TGTGCCAGCAGCTTGGATTTGGACAGTCCCGAAGCTTTCTTT
TRBJ2-5 | many | . | TRBV7-2 | CASSYNRGYETQYF | TGTGCCAGCAGCTATAATCGGGGTTACGAGACCCAGTACTTC
TRBJ2-5 | . | TRBD2 | TRBV4-1 | CASSQMMGTSGRLQETQYF | TGTGCCAGCAGCCAGATGATGGGGACTAGCGGCCGCCTACAAGAGACCCAGTACTTC
TRBJ2-7 | few | TRBD2 | TRBV12-3/TRBV12-4 | CASSSASGSSEQYF | TGTGCCAGCAGTTCGGCTAGCGGGAGTAGCGAGCAGTACTTC
TRBJ2-3 | medium-sized | TRBD2 | TRBV7-2 | CASTAATGLVRDTQYF | TGTGCCAGCACCGCGGCGACGGGACTAGTGAGAGATACGCAGTATTTT
TRBJ1-1 | . | . | TRBV6-5 | CASSTAGHTEAFF | TGTGCCAGCAGTACCGCGGGTCACACTGAAGCTTTCTTT
TRBJ1-1 | many | . | TRBV27 | CASSLSIRTEAFF | TGTGCCAGCAGTTTATCGATTAGGACTGAAGCTTTCTTT
TRBJ1-1 | . | . | TRBV27 | CASSLRYGGDEAFF | TGTGCCAGCAGTTTAAGGTATGGAGGGGATGAAGCTTTCTTT
TRBJ2-1 | . | TRBD2 | TRBV4-1 | CASSKVGTSGDNEQFF | TGCGCCAGCAGCAAAGTAGGGACTAGCGGTGACAATGAGCAGTTCTTC
TRBJ2-7 | . | TRBD1 | TRBV28 | CASSVLRGRYEQYF | TGTGCCAGCAGTGTACTCAGGGGGCGATACGAGCAGTACTTC
TRBJ1-1 | many | . | TRBV27 | CASSRVGDTEAFF | TGTGCCAGCAGCCGGGTCGGGGACACTGAAGCTTTCTTT
TRBJ2-1 | . | . | TRBV5-1 | CASSSPGAYNEQFF | TGCGCCAGCAGCTCACCCGGGGCCTACAATGAGCAGTTCTTC
TRBJ2-1 | few | . | TRBV7-6 | CASSPTTFSYNEQFF | TGTGCCAGCAGCCCCACAACTTTCTCCTACAATGAGCAGTTCTTC
TRBJ2-1 | many | . | TRBV7-2 | CASSLGLAVSSYNEQFF | TGTGCCAGCAGCTTGGGCCTTGCGGTGAGCTCCTACAATGAGCAGTTCTTC
TRBJ1-4 | . | . | TRBV20-1 | CSAQRTTNEKLFF | TGCAGTGCCCAGAGAACGACTAATGAAAAACTGTTTTTT
TRBJ2-3 | few | . | TRBV7-6 | CASSLRGGNGTDTQYF | TGTGCCAGCAGCTTGCGAGGGGGGAACGGTACTGATACGCAGTATTTT
TRBJ2-1 | many | TRBD2 | TRBV7-8 | CASSLGGSGIHNEQFF | TGTGCCAGCAGCTTAGGCGGTAGCGGGATCCACAATGAGCAGTTCTTC
TRBJ1-2 | few | . | TRBV18 | CASSPLSWGLNYGYTF | TGTGCCAGCTCACCACTGTCCTGGGGCCTTAACTATGGCTACACCTTC
TRBJ2-1 | . | . | TRBV6-2/TRBV6-3 | CASTYNLGQVYNEQFF | TGTGCCAGCACTTATAACTTGGGGCAGGTTTACAATGAGCAGTTCTTC
TRBJ2-7 | . | . | TRBV28 | CASIQGGSYEQYF | TGTGCCAGCATCCAGGGTGGATCCTACGAGCAGTACTTC
TRBJ1-3 | many | . | TRBV7-3 | CASSLTHIQSPGNTIYF | TGTGCCAGCAGCTTAACCCATATACAGAGCCCTGGAAACACCATATATTTT
TRBJ2-1 | . | . | TRBV9 | CASSGEGLNEQFF | TGTGCCAGCAGCGGGGAAGGTTTAAATGAGCAGTTCTTC